The clone carrying this TCR beta chain appeared once. These data belong to a study of blood T cell repertoires in COVID-19. Turning to the study itself: Some COVID-19 samples were acute and others convalescent; all came from the United States, Italy and Spain. T cells, B-cell-depleted T cells, or PBMCs supplied cDNA or gDNA.

As processed by the authors: Quantification of nucleated cells was approximated via reference gene primer amplification. TCRdb's copy holds only in-frame clones and misses some; the assay was immunoSEQ multiplex PCR. V, J and clone size reflect that table, while D and trimming were determined from the DNA. Here the sample spans 120,000 to 150,000 clones, roughly 76% being singletons. After removal of 4 bases from V and 6 bases from J, the junction contained 4 bases not matched to a gene. The germline V gene has CDR1 SGHAT and CDR2 FQNNGV. This CDR3 has 14 residues. This receptor was obtained from a human donor with acute or convalescent COVID-19. The donor label of this sample is uncertain. The V call is TRBV11-2, the J call TRBJ2-3, with 10 bases matching TRBD1. The material sequenced was peripheral blood. The CDR3 loop reads CASSWGTGVDTQYF. Written as DNA, the CDR3 is TGTGCCAGCAGCTGGGGGACAGGGGTGGATACGCAGTATTTT.